The 5 T cell receptor beta chains listed next were all sequenced from one sample in a study of blood T cell repertoires in COVID-19 (TCRdb year 2020). The library relied on the immunoSEQ multiplex PCR assay. TCRdb limited this immuneACCESS table to in-frame rearrangements with V and J called. A share of clones is missing; checked studies link under half to unresolved V genes, and the rest is unexplained. The sample yields 300,000 to 350,000 clones; roughly 88% were counted once. Of the sample, 1.5% to 2% is held by the ten largest clones. The sample was peripheral blood. The origin of the receptors is a woman aged 25 to 39 with COVID-19, enrolled during active disease.

This clone was detected only a few times. This chain connects TRBV5-3 to TRBJ1-2, with D perhaps TRBD1 (5 bases). TRBV5-3 is filed as an ORF, its function uncertain. The CDR3 consists of 21 residues. V was cut by 1 base and J by 1 base, with 29 bases left in between. The CDR3 coding sequence is TGTGCCAGAAGCTTGAAAAATAACAGACTCCGGGACTGCCCAAGTAACTATGGCTACACCTTC. It encodes CARSLKNNRLRDCPSNYGYTF.

This chain uses TRBV13 with TRBJ1-4; tentatively, D is TRBD1 (6 bases). The CDR3 is made up of 14 amino acids. With 2 bases removed from V and 8 bases from J, the gap between germline ends came to 12 bases. CDR1 and CDR2 from the germline V gene are PRHDT and FYEKMQ (reference sequence). The chain's CDR3 is CASSLYRVGEKLFF. Here the CDR3 DNA reads TGTGCCAGCAGCTTATACAGGGTGGGCGAAAAACTGTTTTTT.

This clone occurred once. CDR3 amino acids: CASRGQLTDTQYF. CDR3 coding DNA: TGTGCCAGCAGAGGACAGCTCACAGATACGCAGTATTTT. The chain uses TRBV7-8 and TRBJ2-3; D is possibly TRBD1 (6 bases). Germline loops: CDR1 SGHVS, CDR2 FQNEAQ. The CDR3 runs to 13 residues. V was shortened by 6 bases and J by 2 bases, with 9 bases between the two germline ends.

This clone was picked up a small number of times. The V gene is TRBV6-5, the J gene TRBJ1-2; the D is unclear. The CDR3 is made up of 13 amino acids. Trimming left V 6 bases short and J 8 bases short, with 16 bases between. The germline V gene encodes CDR1 MNHEY and CDR2 SVGAGI. CDR3 sequence: CASRREGKRGYTF. CDR3 sequence (DNA): TGTGCCAGCAGGCGGGAAGGAAAGCGGGGCTACACCTTC.

V and J are TRBV11-2 and TRBJ1-1; TRBD1 is a possible D gene (6 bases). Trimming stripped 1 base from V and 0 bases from J, with 9 bases between. CDR1 SGHAT and CDR2 FQNNGV come from the germline V gene. The CDR3 covers 15 residues. The CDR3 region has the DNA TGTGCCAGCAGCTTAGCCGGGACATTGAACACTGAAGCTTTCTTT. It is translated as CASSLAGTLNTEAFF.